These 29 T cell receptor beta chains were all obtained from the same sample, sequenced in a study of low-dose radiotherapy and immunotherapy resistance in tumors. Primers targeting TRAV and TRBV primed first-strand cDNA, covering alpha and beta chains. TCRs were put through 20 to 25 PCR cycles of amplification with Phusion. A constant-region primer and the V-primer adapter served as the primer pair. From the reads, TCRdb called clonotypes with MiXCR, one entry per CDR3 protein. The repertoire has 10,000 to 15,000 distinct CDR3 sequences, roughly 66% of them found once; the top ten carry approximately 8%. The receptors stem from a human donor with advanced metastatic prostate, ovarian, gallbladder or colorectal cancer (not recorded which). This table probably holds off-target reads from a library built for another chain.

V and J are TRBV2 and TRBJ1-2; no firm D call. From germline, CDR1 is SNHLY and CDR2 FYNNEI. The ends were cut back, 8 bases at V and 0 bases at J, with 10 bases in the middle. The CDR3 has 13 residues. The CDR3 DNA is TGTGCCAGCGGTCGTGAGCCTAACTATGGCTACACCTTC. It translates to CASGREPNYGYTF. Full variable domain (outside the CDR3, taken from reference TRBV2 and TRBJ1-2): EPEVTQTPSHQVTQMGQEVILRCVPISNHLYFYWYRQILGQKVEFLVSFYNNEISEKSEIFDDQFSVERPDGSNFTLKIRSTKLEDSAMYFCASGREPNYGYTFGSGTRLTVV.

This clonotype is labeled as medium-sized. The gene calls are TRBV6-1 and TRBJ1-1; unclear D gene. V was pared by 8 bases and J by 4 bases, with 11 bases between. CDR3 length: 12 residues. CDR1 MNHNS and CDR2 SASEGT come from the germline V gene. The CDR3 DNA reads TGTGCCAGCGTCAGCCGGAGCACTGAAGCTTTCTTT. It encodes CASVSRSTEAFF.

This clonotype is medium-sized (0.01 to 0.1%) by share. This chain's CDR3 is CASSPRTRVWDTQYF. CDR3 bases: TGTGCCAGCAGCCCAAGGACCAGGGTCTGGGATACGCAGTATTTT. The chain employs TRBV11-2 and TRBJ2-3; D perhaps matches TRBD1 (5 bases). The V end lost 5 bases, the J end lost 6 bases, and 18 bases lay between the germline ends. Germline CDR1 is SGHAT and CDR2 is FQNNGV. The CDR3 contains 15 residues.

In this sample, this clonotype turned up a few times. The V call is TRBV9, the J call TRBJ2-3, with D perhaps matching TRBD2 (6 bases). The CDR3 covers 17 residues. Germline CDR1 and CDR2: SGDLS and YYNGEE. Trimming stripped 2 bases from V and 2 bases from J, with 18 bases between. The CDR3 loop reads CASSVAASVTTTDTQYF. The CDR3 DNA follows: TGTGCCAGCAGCGTCGCCGCTAGCGTGACTACCACAGATACGCAGTATTTT. Full variable domain (missing parts from reference TRBV9 and TRBJ2-3): DSGVTQTPKHLITATGQRVTLRCSPRSGDLSVYWYQQSLDQGLQFLIQYYNGEERAKGNILERFSAQQFPDLHSELNLSSLELGDSALYFCASSVAASVTTTDTQYFGPGTRLTVL.

The chain is built from TRBV6-6 and TRBJ1-1; 7 positions match TRBD1. This CDR3 is built from 13 residues. Germline V gene lookup returns CDR1 MNHNY and CDR2 SVGAGI (reference sequence). V was pared by 6 bases and J by 4 bases, with 5 bases of the junction left unmatched. In DNA, the CDR3 is TGTGCCAGCAGAGACCAGGGGGGCACTGAAGCTTTCTTT. It codes for CASRDQGGTEAFF.

The chain combines TRBV4-3 with TRBJ2-1; D possibly corresponds to TRBD2 (5 bases). Germline values: CDR1 LGHNA, CDR2 YSLEER. The CDR3 covers 12 residues. V was shortened by 1 base and J by 8 bases, with 6 bases between the two germline ends. The CDR3 sequence is CASSQVRDEQFF. Here the CDR3 DNA reads TGCGCCAGCAGCCAAGTGAGGGATGAGCAGTTCTTC.

As to this clonotype: One end of the junction varies from germline; a read error may be responsible. The chain is built from TRBV4-2 and TRBJ2-7; TRBD1 is a possible D gene (6 bases). The CDR3 runs 15 residues. In germline, CDR1 is LGHNA, CDR2 YNFKEQ. The CDR3 DNA reads TGTGCTAGCAGCCAAGCCCGGGACATATCCTACGAGCAGTACTTC. Protein product: CASSQARDISYEQYF.

In DNA form, the CDR3 reads TGCGCCAGCAGCCCCGGACAGGAGAAAAGTGCTTTCTTT. Amino acid sequence: CASSPGQEKSAFF. The genes are TRBV5-1 and TRBJ1-1; 7 bases align to TRBD1. V dropped 4 bases and J dropped 11; count of bases not matched to a gene: 11. Looked up from germline, CDR1 is SGHRS and CDR2 is YFSETQ. The CDR3 contains 13 residues.

This clonotype was counted only a few times. The CDR3 coding sequence is TGTGCCAGCAGCCTTTCAACACCACCCCTCCACTTT. Translating gives CASSLSTPPLHF. This chain connects TRBV9 to TRBJ1-6; no clear D gene. The germline V gene encodes CDR1 SGDLS and CDR2 YYNGEE. Between the trimmed V and J ends, which lost 4 bases and 11 bases, there was a span of 10 bases. The CDR3 is 12 residues long. Full variable domain (rest looked up from reference TRBV9 and TRBJ1-6): DSGVTQTPKHLITATGQRVTLRCSPRSGDLSVYWYQQSLDQGLQFLIQYYNGEERAKGNILERFSAQQFPDLHSELNLSSLELGDSALYFCASSLSTPPLHFGNGTRLTVT.

In regard to this clonotype: A read error may account for a junction end that differs from germline. The chain employs TRBV5-4 and TRBJ1-2; tentatively, D is TRBD1 (5 bases). Germline V gene data show CDR1 as SGHNT and CDR2 as YYREEE (reference sequence). The length of the CDR3 is 14 residues. CDR3 nucleotide sequence: TGTGCCAGCACCGGGACGTACAGGAACTACGGCTACACCTTC. Its translation is CASTGTYRNYGYTF. The full variable domain, with the rest looked up from reference TRBV5-4 and TRBJ1-2, is ETGVTQSPTHLIKTRGQQVTLRCSSQSGHNTVSWYQQALGQGPQFIFQYYREEENGRGNFPPRFSGLQFPNYSSELNVNALELDDSALYLCASTGTYRNYGYTFGSGTRLTVV.

By share, this clonotype ranks as medium-sized. The V call is TRBV12-3 or TRBV12-4, the J call TRBJ2-3, with TRBD2 matching 11 bases. The V and J ends lost 0 bases and 3 bases, in that order; junction bases with no gene match: 5. The CDR3 length is 17 residues. The CDR3 DNA reads TGTGCCAGCAGTTTAGCGCTAGCGGGGGGTCTAACAGATACGCAGTATTTT. Encoded protein: CASSLALAGGLTDTQYF.

The chain links TRBV12-3 or TRBV12-4 to TRBJ2-7; the D is unclear. Trimming pared 6 bases from V and 5 bases from J, leaving 8 bases between. The CDR3 has 11 amino acids. In nucleotides, the CDR3 is TGTGCCAGCAGCTCCTTTAACGAGCAGTACTTC. The encoded protein is CASSSFNEQYF.

This chain uses TRBV6-2 or TRBV6-3 with TRBJ1-2; D gene uncertain. CDR3 length: 10 residues. V lost 7 bases and J 4 bases, leaving 4 bases between the germline ends. CDR1 MNHEY and CDR2 SVGEGT come from the germline V gene. This CDR3 is CASKAYGYTF. The DNA for the CDR3 is TGTGCCAGCAAAGCCTATGGCTACACCTTC.

The rearrangement uses TRBV5-1 and TRBJ1-1; no clear D. CDR1 is SGHRS and CDR2 is YFSETQ in the germline V gene. V was shortened by 3 bases and J by 4 bases, with 25 bases between the two germline ends. This CDR3 contains 18 residues. CDR3 residues: CASSSSGSVGISGTEAFF. The CDR3 nucleotides are TGCGCCAGCAGCTCGTCTGGGAGTGTGGGTATATCCGGCACTGAAGCTTTCTTT.

As for this clonotype: One end of the junction fails to match germline, which may point to a read error. The rearrangement joins TRBV9 to TRBJ2-2, with TRBD2 identical over 10 bases. This CDR3 is 17 amino acids long. The V gene's germline CDR1 is SGDLS and CDR2 YYNGEE. CDR3 bases: TGTGCCAGCAGCGTAGCCTTTCTAGCGGGAGAACACCGGGGAGCTGTTTTT. This encodes CASSVAFLAGEHRGAVF.

This sequence joins TRBV13 and TRBJ2-2; TRBD1 aligns across 7 bases. The CDR3 contains 12 residues. The V and J ends lost 10 bases and 7 bases, in that order; junction bases with no gene match: 6. CDR1 is PRHDT, CDR2 FYEKMQ, per germline (reference sequence). In DNA form, the CDR3 reads TGTGCCACACACAGGGGTTACGGGGAGCTGTTTTTT. Amino acid sequence: CATHRGYGELFF.

The CDR3 protein is CASSLRGDGYTF. CDR3 DNA sequence: TGCGCCAGCAGCCTCAGGGGCGACGGCTACACCTTC. The chain employs TRBV5-1 and TRBJ1-2, with a weak D call TRBD1 (6 bases). The CDR3 loop spans 12 amino acids. The V gene's germline CDR1 is SGHRS and CDR2 YFSETQ. V lost 4 bases and J lost 8, with 12 bases in between.

A few counts support this clonotype. The J gene is TRBJ2-7, the V gene TRBV5-5; no reliable D call. V was shortened by 0 bases and J by 4 bases, with 11 bases between the two germline ends. CDR3 size: 14 residues. Germline CDR1 reads SGHKS; CDR2 reads YYEKEE (reference sequence). In DNA form, the CDR3 reads TGTGCCAGCAGCTTGGCGGGTGGACCATACGAGCAGTACTTC. Its translation is CASSLAGGPYEQYF. Variable domain in full (rest from reference TRBV5-5 and TRBJ2-7): DAGVTQSPTHLIKTRGQQVTLRCSPISGHKSVSWYQQVLGQGPQFIFQYYEKEERGRGNFPDRFSARQFPNYSSELNVNALLLGDSALYLCASSLAGGPYEQYFGPGTRLTVT.

As to this clonotype: The junction does not match germline at one end; this may be a read error. This chain joins TRBV6-2 or TRBV6-3 and TRBJ1-5, with 8 nucleotides matching TRBD1. This CDR3 has 13 amino acids. CDR1 is MNHEY and CDR2 is SVGEGT in the germline V gene. CDR3 sequence: CSSSDTGGQPQHF. CDR3 DNA sequence: TGTTCCAGCAGTGACACAGGGGGTCAGCCCCAGCATTTT.

For this clonotype: One end of the junction varies from germline; a read error may be responsible. This rearrangement joins TRBV7-6 to TRBJ2-1, with 12 bases identical to TRBD2. The CDR3 sequence is 15 residues long. Germline CDR1 is SGHVS and CDR2 is FNYEAQ. CDR3 residues: CASSSSGRAGNEQFF. The CDR3 region has the DNA TGTGCTAGCAGTTCTAGCGGGAGGGCGGGGAATGAGCAGTTCTTC.

This clonotype has just a few counts. Here the CDR3 reads CASSLSLQGPYGYTF. As DNA, the CDR3 is TGTGCCAGCAGTCTCAGCCTACAGGGGCCCTATGGCTACACCTTC. The rearrangement uses TRBV28 and TRBJ1-2; 7 nucleotides match TRBD1. The CDR3 is 15 residues long. Germline values: CDR1 MDHEN, CDR2 SYDVKM. The trim removed 5 bases at V and 4 bases at J, leaving 10 bases unmatched.

The rearrangement links TRBV28 to TRBJ1-1; D ambiguous. Germline V lookup: CDR1 MDHEN, CDR2 SYDVKM. Trimming took off 2 bases at V and 7 bases at J, with 5 bases between the two ends. This CDR3 has 11 residues. The CDR3 protein is CASSLQREAFF. As DNA, the CDR3 is TGTGCCAGCAGTTTACAGCGTGAAGCTTTCTTT.

The sample holds a few counts of this clonotype. The V gene is TRBV4-1, the J gene TRBJ2-1, with D maybe TRBD2 (7 bases). Per germline, CDR1 MGHRA and CDR2 YSYEKL. The CDR3 spans 15 residues. V lost 0 bases to trimming and J lost 6 bases, with 12 bases between them. CDR3 DNA: TGCGCCAGCAGCCAAGAGGGGCGGGGGCCCAATGAGCAGTTCTTC. Translation: CASSQEGRGPNEQFF.

The chain uses TRBV4-3 and TRBJ1-6, with D maybe TRBD1 (6 bases). V was cut by 0 bases and J by 6 bases, with 15 bases left in between. The length of the CDR3 is 17 residues. Germline V CDR1 and CDR2: LGHNA, YSLEER. The CDR3 sequence: CASSQDNRGGLNSPLHF. CDR3 bases: TGCGCCAGCAGCCAAGATAATCGGGGGGGCCTTAATTCACCCCTCCACTTT.

This chain uses TRBV9 with TRBJ2-3; 10 nucleotides line up with TRBD2. CDR1 and CDR2 from the germline V gene are SGDLS and YYNGEE. The CDR3 spans 18 residues. The V and J ends lost 4 bases and 0 bases, in that order; junction bases with no gene match: 11. The CDR3 loop is CASSTTHGLAASTDTQYF. CDR3 in DNA: TGTGCCAGCAGCACAACGCACGGACTAGCGGCCAGCACAGATACGCAGTATTTT.

The chain is built from TRBV12-3 or TRBV12-4 and TRBJ2-5, with 12 bases lining up with TRBD2. The CDR3 has 16 residues. V dropped 8 bases and J dropped 0; count of bases not matched to a gene: 7. This CDR3 is CASLSSGRGYQETQYF. CDR3 in DNA: TGTGCCAGCCTATCTAGCGGGAGGGGTTACCAAGAGACCCAGTACTTC.

The V and J genes are TRBV18 and TRBJ1-2; D might be TRBD1 (6 bases). The CDR3 is 15 residues long. The germline V gene has CDR1 KGHSH and CDR2 LQKENI. V gave up 3 bases and J gave up 3 bases, with 14 bases separating them. The CDR3 DNA reads TGTGCCAGCTCACCGGTCGGGGGCTGGTACTATGGCTACACCTTC. Translated, it gives CASSPVGGWYYGYTF.

V usage is TRBV7-2 and J usage is TRBJ1-1; D is unclear. Looked up from germline, CDR1 is SGHTA and CDR2 is FQGNSA. This CDR3 region has 14 residues. V was shortened by 6 bases and J by 0 bases, with 11 bases between the two germline ends. CDR3 bases: TGTGCCAGCAGAATTCCGGTGATGAACACTGAAGCTTTCTTT. It encodes CASRIPVMNTEAFF.

The chain couples TRBV28 to TRBJ2-3, with TRBD1 matching 9 bases. CDR3 size: 17 residues. Germline V gene sequence: CDR1 MDHEN, CDR2 SYDVKM. V lost 7 bases to trimming and J lost 1 base; unmatched junction nucleotides: 12. CDR3 loop: CASIWGTGRLRTDTQYF. Written as DNA, the CDR3 is TGTGCCAGCATTTGGGGGACAGGGAGACTACGCACAGATACGCAGTATTTT.